Given below is one T cell receptor (beta chain) in context. This entry is derived from a study of patients and donors after allogeneic stem cell transplantation. V shed 0 bases and J shed 9 bases, with 26 bases lying between them. Germline CDR1 reads MNHNY; CDR2 reads SVGAGI (reference sequence). CDR3 length equals 18 residues. From the RT-PCR reads, TCRdb called clonotypes with MiXCR, one entry per CDR3 protein. This sample carries approximately 170,000 distinct CDR3 sequences, about 24% of them seen once, and the ten largest clones take around 26%. This chain connects TRBV6-6 to TRBJ2-5; a weak D match, TRBD1 (6 bases). The material sequenced was blood, either unsorted or a sorted T cell fraction (not recorded which). The receptor comes from a human donor who was either an allogeneic HSCT recipient or a stem cell or donor lymphocyte infusion donor (not recorded which). It is not recorded whose cells these are; they may come from a transplant donor. The DNA for the CDR3 is TGTGCCAGCAGTTACTCGAGGTTACAGGACAGCCCCCGTGAGGCCCAGTACTTC. Amino acid sequence: CASSYSRLQDSPREAQYF.